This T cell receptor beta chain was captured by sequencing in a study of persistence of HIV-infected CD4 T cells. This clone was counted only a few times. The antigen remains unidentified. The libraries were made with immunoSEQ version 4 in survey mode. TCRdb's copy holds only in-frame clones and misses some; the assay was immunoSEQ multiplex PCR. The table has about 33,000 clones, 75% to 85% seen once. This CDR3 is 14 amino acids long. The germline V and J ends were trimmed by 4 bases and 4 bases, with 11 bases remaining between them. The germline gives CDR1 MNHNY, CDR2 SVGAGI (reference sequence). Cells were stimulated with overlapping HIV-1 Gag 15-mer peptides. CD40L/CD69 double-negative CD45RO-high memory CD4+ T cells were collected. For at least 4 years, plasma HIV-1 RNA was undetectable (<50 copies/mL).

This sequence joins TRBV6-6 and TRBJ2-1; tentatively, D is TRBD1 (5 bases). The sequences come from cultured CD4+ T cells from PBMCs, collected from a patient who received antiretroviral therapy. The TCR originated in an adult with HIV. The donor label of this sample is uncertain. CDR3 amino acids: CASSSGSEYNEQFF. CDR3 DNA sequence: TGTGCCAGCAGTTCAGGGTCAGAGTACAATGAGCAGTTCTTC.